Listed below are T cell receptor beta chains from one sample, sequenced in a study of blood T cells in healthy people across ages. MiXCR, run by TCRdb on the 5' RACE reads, gives a single entry per CDR3 protein. Of nearly 800,000 distinct CDR3 sequences in the sample, roughly 56% were seen once. Sequencing was carried out using blood. Receptor source: a man aged 40-49 years in good health. Both conserved end residues are part of each CDR3. Each record gives: CDR3 length, D gene, V gene, clone size, J gene, CDR3 protein, CDR3 DNA. The D gene is left open where the match is weak. Size tells how often a clone was seen (once, few, many) or the class of an expanded clone, and some rows leave it out.

>17|-|TRBV15|-|TRBJ2-1
CATSTPRGTSFYNEQFF
TGTGCCACCAGCACCCCACGAGGGACTTCCTTTTACAATGAGCAGTTCTTC
>16|TRBD2|TRBV7-8|-|TRBJ2-1
CASSLVLRGGYNEQFF
TGTGCCAGCAGCTTAGTTCTCCGCGGGGGGTACAATGAGCAGTTCTTC
>17|TRBD2|TRBV15|-|TRBJ2-1
CATSSSPGLAVLHEQFF
TGTGCCACCAGCAGCTCGCCCGGACTAGCGGTATTACACGAGCAGTTCTTC
>15|TRBD1|TRBV6-6|few|TRBJ2-7
CASSYSGQGPYEQYF
TGTGCCAGCAGTTACTCAGGACAGGGTCCCTACGAGCAGTACTTC
>14|-|TRBV7-9|-|TRBJ1-3
CASSFNRAGNTIYF
TGTGCCAGCAGCTTCAACAGAGCTGGAAACACCATATATTTT
>15|TRBD2|TRBV29-1|many|TRBJ2-7
CSVGREGMSSYEQYF
TGCAGCGTTGGCAGGGAGGGTATGAGCTCCTACGAGCAGTACTTC
>15|-|TRBV20-1|-|TRBJ2-3
CSASGGTHAGDTQYF
TGCAGTGCTAGCGGAGGGACGCATGCGGGAGATACGCAGTATTTT
>13|-|TRBV4-3|-|TRBJ2-5
CASSRQSGETQYF
TGCGCCAGCAGCCGACAGAGTGGAGAGACCCAGTACTTC
>16|TRBD2|TRBV5-5|few|TRBJ2-2
CASSLAAGAYSGELFF
TGTGCCAGCAGCTTGGCTGCGGGAGCTTATTCCGGGGAGCTGTTTTTT
>18|-|TRBV3-1|few|TRBJ1-2
CASSQDWRPGQYLQGYTF
TGTGCCAGCAGCCAAGATTGGAGACCGGGACAATACCTTCAGGGCTACACCTTC
>14|TRBD2|TRBV7-8|-|TRBJ2-3
CASSYGGASDTQYF
TGTGCCAGCTCCTACGGGGGGGCCTCAGATACGCAGTATTTT
>17|-|TRBV12-3/TRBV12-4|few|TRBJ2-5
CASSPWGAGDLRETQYF
TGTGCCAGCAGTCCCTGGGGGGCGGGGGATCTTCGGGAGACCCAGTACTTC
>13|TRBD2|TRBV6-5|-|TRBJ2-5
CASSYMAGREQYF
TGTGCCAGCAGTTATATGGCGGGGCGGGAGCAGTACTTC
>13|-|TRBV7-9|-|TRBJ2-5
CASSTLEKETQYF
TGTGCCAGCAGCACATTAGAAAAAGAGACCCAGTACTTC
>13|-|TRBV28|few|TRBJ2-7
CASSPVGPYEQYF
TGTGCCAGCAGTCCCGTGGGTCCCTACGAGCAGTACTTC
>18|-|TRBV4-1|few|TRBJ2-1
CASSQSLVGDGVYNEQFF
TGCGCCAGCAGCCAGAGCCTAGTGGGAGATGGGGTTTACAATGAGCAGTTCTTC
>14|TRBD2|TRBV6-5|few|TRBJ2-5
CASSYSGRLEEQYF
TGTGCCAGCAGTTACAGCGGGAGGCTTGAGGAGCAGTACTTC
>16|-|TRBV6-1|-|TRBJ2-2
CASSEGVGANTGELFF
TGTGCCAGCAGTGAAGGGGTGGGCGCGAACACCGGGGAGCTGTTTTTT
>14|-|TRBV28|-|TRBJ1-2
CASSSSGVDYGYTF
TGTGCCAGCAGTTCGTCAGGGGTTGACTATGGCTACACCTTC
>18|TRBD1|TRBV20-1|-|TRBJ2-3
CSARDNMKATGVGDTQYF
TGCAGTGCTAGAGATAACATGAAGGCGACAGGGGTTGGAGATACGCAGTATTTT
>13|-|TRBV18|few|TRBJ1-2
CASSPPEGNGYTF
TGTGCCAGCTCACCACCGGAAGGGAATGGCTACACCTTC
>14|-|TRBV7-2|once|TRBJ1-2
CASSSRWGSQFYTF
TGTGCCAGCAGCTCTCGATGGGGAAGCCAGTTCTACACCTTC
>12|TRBD1|TRBV6-2/TRBV6-3|-|TRBJ2-7
CASTDRDDEQYF
TGTGCCAGCACGGACAGGGACGACGAGCAGTACTTC
>13|-|TRBV20-1|-|TRBJ2-1
CSAEGLAFNEQFF
TGCAGTGCCGAGGGCCTAGCTTTCAATGAGCAGTTCTTC
>14|-|TRBV29-1|-|TRBJ2-1
CSGLIGGAGNEQFF
TGCAGTGGCCTTATAGGGGGAGCGGGCAATGAGCAGTTCTTC
>13|-|TRBV11-3|once|TRBJ2-7
CASSHGGKDEQYF
TGTGCCAGCAGCCACGGGGGCAAAGACGAGCAGTACTTC
>14|TRBD1|TRBV6-5|-|TRBJ1-5
CASRETGGRQPQHF
TGTGCCAGCAGGGAGACAGGGGGTCGTCAGCCCCAGCATTTT
>11|-|TRBV29-1|-|TRBJ2-1
CSVDRGDEQFF
TGCAGCGTTGATCGCGGGGATGAGCAGTTCTTC
>16|-|TRBV5-5|-|TRBJ1-2
CASSLVRPGPNYGYTF
TGTGCCAGCAGCTTGGTTCGGCCAGGGCCTAACTATGGCTACACCTTC
>11|-|TRBV20-1|few|TRBJ2-7
CSVRENYEQYF
TGCAGTGTCAGGGAAAACTACGAGCAGTACTTC
>15|-|TRBV2|-|TRBJ2-5
CASSEEGRSQETQYF
TGTGCCAGCAGTGAAGAAGGGCGGTCCCAAGAGACCCAGTACTTC
>13|-|TRBV7-9|-|TRBJ2-5
CASSFRARETQYF
TGTGCCAGCAGCTTCAGGGCCCGGGAGACCCAGTACTTC
>14|TRBD1|TRBV3-1|-|TRBJ1-2
CASSQADRGTSYTF
TGTGCCAGCAGCCAAGCTGACAGGGGCACGAGCTACACCTTC
>12|-|TRBV29-1|-|TRBJ2-4
CSVLGGFNIQYF
TGCAGCGTTCTTGGGGGTTTTAACATTCAGTACTTC
>13|-|TRBV27|few|TRBJ2-7
CASSRVTSYEQYF
TGTGCCAGCAGCCGGGTTACATCCTACGAGCAGTACTTC
>15|-|TRBV7-2|-|TRBJ1-2
CAGSSREHANYGYTF
TGTGCCGGCAGCTCCAGAGAGCACGCAAACTATGGCTACACCTTC
>15|-|TRBV6-5|-|TRBJ2-7
CASSYTRQVPYEQYF
TGTGCCAGCAGTTACACCCGACAGGTACCCTACGAGCAGTACTTC
>12|TRBD1|TRBV10-3|-|TRBJ2-7
CAARTGPHEQYF
TGTGCCGCTCGGACAGGCCCTCACGAGCAGTACTTC
>11|-|TRBV20-1|few|TRBJ2-5
CSARGGAGGYF
TGCAGTGCCCGGGGTGGGGCTGGGGGGTACTTC
>13|-|TRBV2|-|TRBJ1-2
CASSVGRERGYTF
TGTGCCAGCAGTGTTGGCAGGGAGCGCGGCTACACCTTC
>16|TRBD2|TRBV7-9|-|TRBJ2-3
CASTLGNGGGTDTQYF
TGTGCCAGCACCCTAGGGAACGGGGGGGGCACAGATACGCAGTATTTT